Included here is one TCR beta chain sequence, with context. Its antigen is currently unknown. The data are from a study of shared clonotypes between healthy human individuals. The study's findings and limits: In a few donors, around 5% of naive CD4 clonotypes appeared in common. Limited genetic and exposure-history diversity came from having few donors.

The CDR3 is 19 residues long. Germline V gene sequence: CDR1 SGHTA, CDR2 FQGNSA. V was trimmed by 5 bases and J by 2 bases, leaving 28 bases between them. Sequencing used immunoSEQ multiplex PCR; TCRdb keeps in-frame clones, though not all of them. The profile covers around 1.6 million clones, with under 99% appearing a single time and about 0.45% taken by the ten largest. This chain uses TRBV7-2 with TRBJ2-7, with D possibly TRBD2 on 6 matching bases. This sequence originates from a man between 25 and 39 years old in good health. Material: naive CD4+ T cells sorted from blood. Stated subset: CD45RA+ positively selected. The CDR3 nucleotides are TGTGCCAGCAGCCGATTCCAGGGTGGCGGGACCGAACTTGCCTACGAGCAGTACTTC. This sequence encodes CASSRFQGGGTELAYEQYF. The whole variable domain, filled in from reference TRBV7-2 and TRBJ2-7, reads GAGVSQSPSNKVTEKGKDVELRCDPISGHTALYWYRQSLGQGLEFLIYFQGNSAPDKSGLPSDRFSAERTGGSVSTLTIQRTQQEDSAVYLCASSRFQGGGTELAYEQYFGPGTRLTVT.